This T cell receptor (beta chain) derives from a study of blood T cell repertoires in COVID-19. Study-wide background: Researchers got acute and convalescent COVID-19 samples from the United States, Italy and Spain. The analysed material was cDNA or gDNA that came from T cells, B-cell-depleted T cells, or PBMCs.

As handled by the study authors: Reference gene primer amplification gave nucleated cell count estimates. TCRdb's copy holds only in-frame clones and misses some; the assay was immunoSEQ multiplex PCR. V, J and clone size are taken as reported in that table, and D and trimming were inferred from the DNA itself. The profile shows approximately 500,000 clones, approximately 83% of them singletons. Note on this clone: Relative to the germline gene, one junction end is altered; a read error may explain this.

The TCR was taken from a human donor in a cohort sampled during active COVID-19. Sequenced input: peripheral blood.

The chain's CDR3 is CASSLAGGGNEQFF. The DNA for the CDR3 is TGTGCTAGCAGCTTAGCGGGAGGCGGGAATGAGCAGTTCTTC. The chain carries TRBV7-7 and TRBJ2-1; 10 bases are shared with TRBD2. This CDR3 has 14 residues. CDR1 SSHAT and CDR2 FNYEAQ come from the germline V gene (reference sequence).